This is a list of T cell receptor beta chains from one sample in a study of OX40 agonist ivuxolimab in advanced cancers. Data came from immunoSEQ multiplex PCR; TCRdb stores just in-frame clones and leaves some out. In the table there are under 45,000 clones, 74% of which are singletons. This specimen consisted of CD4+ or CD8+ T cells sorted from blood, obtained in a trial of the OX40 agonist ivuxolimab. Every receptor here comes from an adult with an advanced solid tumor such as melanoma, head and neck, liver or kidney cancer. Both conserved end residues are part of each CDR3. The order of the fields is D gene, clone size, V gene, J gene, CDR3 protein, CDR3 DNA. A D gene is named only where the DNA matches it firmly. Expanded clones get a size class; other rows say once, few or many, or leave the size out.

D: NA; size: NA; V: TRBV2; J: TRBJ1-3; CDR3: CASSGLGNTIYF; DNA: TGTGCCAGCAGCGGCCTAGGAAACACCATATATTTT
D: NA; size: NA; V: TRBV2; J: TRBJ1-2; CDR3: CASNVGGVGYTF; DNA: TGTGCCAGCAACGTGGGAGGGGTTGGCTACACCTTC
D: NA; size: NA; V: TRBV2; J: TRBJ1-4; CDR3: CASSEQEKLFF; DNA: TGTGCCAGCAGTGAACAGGAAAAACTGTTTTTT
D: TRBD1; size: few; V: TRBV6-1; J: TRBJ1-2; CDR3: CASSDVGTGILYGYTF; DNA: TGTGCCAGCAGTGACGTTGGGACAGGGATTCTCTATGGCTACACCTTC
D: NA; size: NA; V: TRBV6-6; J: TRBJ2-3; CDR3: CASKYSTDTQYF; DNA: TGTGCCAGCAAGTACAGCACAGATACGCAGTATTTT
D: NA; size: NA; V: TRBV2; J: TRBJ1-6; CDR3: CASSSKNGVVALHF; DNA: TGTGCCAGCAGTTCCAAAAATGGGGTCGTGGCCCTCCACTTT
D: TRBD1; size: NA; V: TRBV5-1; J: TRBJ2-7; CDR3: CASGSSGTGAYEQYF; DNA: TGCGCCAGCGGGTCGTCCGGGACAGGGGCGTACGAGCAGTACTTC
D: NA; size: NA; V: TRBV5-4; J: TRBJ1-2; CDR3: CASSLADSPYKGYTF; DNA: TGTGCCAGCAGCTTGGCCGACAGTCCTTACAAGGGCTACACCTTC
D: TRBD1; size: few; V: TRBV28; J: TRBJ1-1; CDR3: CASSPLIKTGRGTEAFF; DNA: TGTGCCAGCAGTCCACTTATCAAGACAGGGCGCGGCACTGAAGCTTTCTTT
D: TRBD1; size: NA; V: TRBV5-5; J: TRBJ1-1; CDR3: CASSFQGATEAFF; DNA: TGTGCCAGCAGCTTCCAGGGGGCCACTGAAGCTTTCTTT
D: TRBD2; size: NA; V: TRBV7-9; J: TRBJ2-5; CDR3: CASSSGLAGGPQETQYF; DNA: TGTGCCAGCAGCTCAGGACTAGCGGGGGGCCCTCAAGAGACCCAGTACTTC
D: NA; size: NA; V: TRBV11-2; J: TRBJ1-1; CDR3: CASSRGQNTEAFF; DNA: TGTGCCAGCAGTCGAGGCCAAAACACTGAAGCTTTCTTT
D: NA; size: NA; V: TRBV5-8; J: TRBJ1-2; CDR3: CASSLEPANYGYTF; DNA: TGTGCCAGCAGCTTGGAGCCAGCTAACTATGGCTACACCTTC
D: NA; size: NA; V: TRBV7-9; J: TRBJ2-7; CDR3: CASRMVGGSSYEQYF; DNA: TGTGCCAGCAGAATGGTCGGCGGGTCTTCCTACGAGCAGTACTTC
D: NA; size: few; V: TRBV19; J: TRBJ1-1; CDR3: CASSIDPGRRDTEAFF; DNA: TGTGCCAGTAGTATAGATCCCGGACGGAGGGATACTGAAGCTTTCTTT
D: NA; size: few; V: TRBV7-6; J: TRBJ1-1; CDR3: CASSLENMNTEAFF; DNA: TGTGCCAGCAGCTTAGAGAACATGAACACTGAAGCTTTCTTT
D: NA; size: NA; V: TRBV5-1; J: TRBJ2-1; CDR3: CASSLGANEQFF; DNA: TGCGCCAGCAGCTTGGGGGCGAATGAGCAGTTCTTC
D: TRBD2; size: NA; V: TRBV5-1; J: TRBJ2-3; CDR3: CASSLVAGVDTQYF; DNA: TGCGCCAGCAGCTTAGTAGCGGGGGTTGATACGCAGTATTTT
D: NA; size: NA; V: TRBV5-1; J: TRBJ2-2; CDR3: CASRTATGELFF; DNA: TGCGCCAGTAGGACAGCCACCGGGGAGCTGTTTTTT
D: NA; size: NA; V: TRBV7-6; J: TRBJ2-1; CDR3: CASSLVGVLYNEQFF; DNA: TGTGCCAGCAGCTTAGTTGGGGTTTTGTACAATGAGCAGTTCTTC
D: NA; size: NA; V: TRBV11-1; J: TRBJ2-1; CDR3: CASSPGHTYNEQFF; DNA: TGTGCCAGCAGCCCAGGACATACCTACAATGAGCAGTTCTTC
D: TRBD1; size: NA; V: TRBV12-5; J: TRBJ1-5; CDR3: CASGLEQGNNQPQHF; DNA: TGTGCTAGTGGTTTGGAACAGGGGAATAATCAGCCCCAGCATTTT
D: NA; size: NA; V: TRBV19; J: TRBJ1-4; CDR3: CASSTRDNYRKLFF; DNA: TGTGCCAGTAGTACCAGGGATAATTACCGGAAACTGTTTTTT